These T cell receptor beta chains were read from a single sample in a study of blood T cell repertoires in COVID-19. Profiling relied on immunoSEQ multiplex PCR, and the TCRdb table lists in-frame clones only, not all of them. Among roughly 260,000 clones listed, less than 90% were seen once. The sequencing sample was made of peripheral blood. Receptors were obtained from a man between 60 and 75 years old who had recovered from COVID-19. CDR3s include the opening cysteine and the closing phenylalanine or tryptophan. A D gene is named only where the DNA matches it firmly. Clone size is stated in some rows and not others, as once, few, many or a class when expanded.

cdr3_nt: TGTGCCAGCAGCCCCCGTGGGAGGAACTCCTACGAGCAGTACTTC
cdr3_aa: CASSPRGRNSYEQYF
cdr3_length: 15
j_call: TRBJ2-7
clone_size: .
d_call: .
v_call: TRBV5-6

cdr3_nt: TGTGCCAGCAGCGTAGAACGGGAGGGGAATGAGCAGTTCTTC
cdr3_aa: CASSVEREGNEQFF
cdr3_length: 14
j_call: TRBJ2-1
clone_size: once
d_call: TRBD2
v_call: TRBV9

cdr3_nt: TGTGCCAGCAGTGAGGTTACTCACGGACATTCGAACACTGAAGCTTTCTTT
cdr3_aa: CASSEVTHGHSNTEAFF
cdr3_length: 17
j_call: TRBJ1-1
clone_size: .
d_call: .
v_call: TRBV25-1

cdr3_nt: TGTGCCAGCAGTCGTCAGGGGGGGAACACTGAAGCTTTCTTT
cdr3_aa: CASSRQGGNTEAFF
cdr3_length: 14
j_call: TRBJ1-1
clone_size: .
d_call: TRBD1
v_call: TRBV27

cdr3_nt: TGTGCCAGCAGCCAAGTTACAGCTAATAATTCACCCCTCCACTTT
cdr3_aa: CASSQVTANNSPLHF
cdr3_length: 15
j_call: TRBJ1-6
clone_size: once
d_call: .
v_call: TRBV3-1/TRBV3-2

cdr3_nt: TGTGCCAGCAGCTTCGACGGGTCAATTTCAAGCAAGCATTTT
cdr3_aa: CASSFDGSISSKHF
cdr3_length: 14
j_call: TRBJ1-5
clone_size: .
d_call: .
v_call: TRBV7-9

cdr3_nt: TGTGCCAGCAGTGCCTCCTCCGGGACAGGGAGGGACTATGGCTACACCTTC
cdr3_aa: CASSASSGTGRDYGYTF
cdr3_length: 17
j_call: TRBJ1-2
clone_size: once
d_call: TRBD1
v_call: TRBV6-1

cdr3_nt: TGTGCCAGCAGTTTCATTACAGGGTTCGGCTACACCTTC
cdr3_aa: CASSFITGFGYTF
cdr3_length: 13
j_call: TRBJ1-2
clone_size: .
d_call: .
v_call: TRBV12-3/TRBV12-4

cdr3_nt: TGTGCCAGCAGCCAACCCCAGGGACAGGGGGGGGCTGAAGCTTTCTTT
cdr3_aa: CASSQPQGQGGAEAFF
cdr3_length: 16
j_call: TRBJ1-1
clone_size: .
d_call: TRBD1
v_call: TRBV4-2

cdr3_nt: TGTGCCAGCAGCTCCTTCTCCTACGAGCAGTACTTC
cdr3_aa: CASSSFSYEQYF
cdr3_length: 12
j_call: TRBJ2-7
clone_size: .
d_call: .
v_call: TRBV11-1

cdr3_nt: TGTGCCAGCTCGCCACCCCCAGCCCACGGGGAAGCTTTCTTT
cdr3_aa: CASSPPPAHGEAFF
cdr3_length: 14
j_call: TRBJ1-1
clone_size: .
d_call: .
v_call: TRBV18

cdr3_nt: TGTGCCACCAGCCGCGGGGCGGGCAGTGAGACCCAGTACTTC
cdr3_aa: CATSRGAGSETQYF
cdr3_length: 14
j_call: TRBJ2-5
clone_size: once
d_call: .
v_call: TRBV15

cdr3_nt: TGTGCCAGTAGTTTGCTGGGCGGGGGCACAGATACGCAGTATTTT
cdr3_aa: CASSLLGGGTDTQYF
cdr3_length: 15
j_call: TRBJ2-3
clone_size: .
d_call: .
v_call: TRBV19

cdr3_nt: TGCGCCAGCAGCTTGGATGGGACTTTCGTTGGGGATGGCTACACCTTC
cdr3_aa: CASSLDGTFVGDGYTF
cdr3_length: 16
j_call: TRBJ1-2
clone_size: .
d_call: .
v_call: TRBV5-1

cdr3_nt: TGCGCCAGCAGCCCCGCGGGGGGCAATCAGCCCCAGCATTTT
cdr3_aa: CASSPAGGNQPQHF
cdr3_length: 14
j_call: TRBJ1-5
clone_size: .
d_call: .
v_call: TRBV5-1

cdr3_nt: TGTGCCAGCAGCACTAGCCCATTGGGCGAGCAGTACTTC
cdr3_aa: CASSTSPLGEQYF
cdr3_length: 13
j_call: TRBJ2-7
clone_size: .
d_call: .
v_call: TRBV28

cdr3_nt: TGTGCCAGCAGCCAGGGTGGGCCGGAAAACATTCAGTACTTC
cdr3_aa: CASSQGGPENIQYF
cdr3_length: 14
j_call: TRBJ2-4
clone_size: .
d_call: .
v_call: TRBV5-5

cdr3_nt: TGTGCCAGCAGAAGACAGGTCGGAGAGACCCAGTACTTC
cdr3_aa: CASRRQVGETQYF
cdr3_length: 13
j_call: TRBJ2-5
clone_size: .
d_call: .
v_call: TRBV11-1

cdr3_nt: TGTGCCAGCAGCCAAAACCCTATCGGGGGGACTAATGAAAAACTGTTTTTT
cdr3_aa: CASSQNPIGGTNEKLFF
cdr3_length: 17
j_call: TRBJ1-4
clone_size: .
d_call: .
v_call: TRBV4-2

cdr3_nt: TGTGCCAGCAGTCCCCCAGCGGGGGGGACCTACGAGCAGTACTTC
cdr3_aa: CASSPPAGGTYEQYF
cdr3_length: 15
j_call: TRBJ2-7
clone_size: .
d_call: TRBD2
v_call: TRBV6-5

cdr3_nt: TGTGCCAGCAGCTGGGACAGGGGGCGGGCGAACACTGAAGCTTTCTTT
cdr3_aa: CASSWDRGRANTEAFF
cdr3_length: 16
j_call: TRBJ1-1
clone_size: .
d_call: TRBD1
v_call: TRBV5-4

cdr3_nt: TGTGCCAGTAGTATACAGGGGGGCGTCTCTGGAAACACCATATATTTT
cdr3_aa: CASSIQGGVSGNTIYF
cdr3_length: 16
j_call: TRBJ1-3
clone_size: .
d_call: TRBD1
v_call: TRBV19

cdr3_nt: TGCAGCGTTGAATTCGTGACAGGGTATGGCTACACCTTC
cdr3_aa: CSVEFVTGYGYTF
cdr3_length: 13
j_call: TRBJ1-2
clone_size: .
d_call: TRBD1
v_call: TRBV29-1

cdr3_nt: TGTGCCAGCAGCCGGAGTAGGAGTAGCAATCAGCCCCAGCATTTT
cdr3_aa: CASSRSRSSNQPQHF
cdr3_length: 15
j_call: TRBJ1-5
clone_size: few
d_call: .
v_call: TRBV7-2

cdr3_nt: TGTGCCAGTAGGGGACAGACAGGGGCCACCGGGGAGCTGTTTTTT
cdr3_aa: CASRGQTGATGELFF
cdr3_length: 15
j_call: TRBJ2-2
clone_size: .
d_call: TRBD1
v_call: TRBV19

cdr3_nt: TGTGCCAGCAGCCGTCGAAGGACAGAGCTAGTCTACGAGCAGTACTTC
cdr3_aa: CASSRRRTELVYEQYF
cdr3_length: 16
j_call: TRBJ2-7
clone_size: once
d_call: .
v_call: TRBV7-9

cdr3_nt: TGTGCCAGCAGCCCTCCGGGACTAAGCTCCTACAATGAGCAGTTCTTC
cdr3_aa: CASSPPGLSSYNEQFF
cdr3_length: 16
j_call: TRBJ2-1
clone_size: .
d_call: TRBD2
v_call: TRBV11-1

cdr3_nt: TGCGCCAGCAGCCAGAAGATGAACACTGAAGCTTTCTTT
cdr3_aa: CASSQKMNTEAFF
cdr3_length: 13
j_call: TRBJ1-1
clone_size: .
d_call: .
v_call: TRBV5-1

cdr3_nt: TGTGCCAGCAGCCGGGCCCCTGGGGGCCTGAACACTGAAGCTTTCTTT
cdr3_aa: CASSRAPGGLNTEAFF
cdr3_length: 16
j_call: TRBJ1-1
clone_size: .
d_call: .
v_call: TRBV3-1/TRBV3-2

cdr3_nt: TGTGCCAGCAGCGGCGGCGGGGGGTTTAACACTGAAGCTTTCTTT
cdr3_aa: CASSGGGGFNTEAFF
cdr3_length: 15
j_call: TRBJ1-1
clone_size: .
d_call: .
v_call: TRBV9

cdr3_nt: TGTGCCAGCGGTCAGGGGTTCAACGAGCAGTACTTC
cdr3_aa: CASGQGFNEQYF
cdr3_length: 12
j_call: TRBJ2-7
clone_size: .
d_call: .
v_call: TRBV5-4

cdr3_nt: TGTGCCAGTAGGAAAGGGGGTTGGACTGAAGCTTTCTTT
cdr3_aa: CASRKGGWTEAFF
cdr3_length: 13
j_call: TRBJ1-1
clone_size: .
d_call: .
v_call: TRBV19

cdr3_nt: TGCAGTGCTAGTCACAGGGGGGGAGACCCGCTGCGGGCTAACTATGGCTACACCTTC
cdr3_aa: CSASHRGGDPLRANYGYTF
cdr3_length: 19
j_call: TRBJ1-2
clone_size: .
d_call: TRBD1
v_call: TRBV20-1

cdr3_nt: TGTGCCAGCAGCTTGTACAGGACTAGCTACGAGCAGTACTTC
cdr3_aa: CASSLYRTSYEQYF
cdr3_length: 14
j_call: TRBJ2-7
clone_size: .
d_call: TRBD2
v_call: TRBV5-5

cdr3_nt: TGTGCCAGCAGCGTACCACTAGCGGGGGCAGACCACACCGGGGAGCTGTTTTTT
cdr3_aa: CASSVPLAGADHTGELFF
cdr3_length: 18
j_call: TRBJ2-2
clone_size: .
d_call: TRBD2
v_call: TRBV9

cdr3_nt: TGTGCCAGCAGCTCCCCGGGACAACGTGGCTACACCTTC
cdr3_aa: CASSSPGQRGYTF
cdr3_length: 13
j_call: TRBJ1-2
clone_size: .
d_call: .
v_call: TRBV11-1

cdr3_nt: TGTGCCTGGAGTGTACCATGGCAGTACGAGCAGTACTTC
cdr3_aa: CAWSVPWQYEQYF
cdr3_length: 13
j_call: TRBJ2-7
clone_size: .
d_call: .
v_call: TRBV30

cdr3_nt: TGTGCCAGCAGTTCCCCCCGGACTGACAACTATGGCTACACCTTC
cdr3_aa: CASSSPRTDNYGYTF
cdr3_length: 15
j_call: TRBJ1-2
clone_size: .
d_call: .
v_call: TRBV6-2/TRBV6-3

cdr3_nt: TGCGCCAGCAGCTTGGGACAGCAAAGCTACGAGCAGTACTTC
cdr3_aa: CASSLGQQSYEQYF
cdr3_length: 14
j_call: TRBJ2-7
clone_size: .
d_call: .
v_call: TRBV5-1

cdr3_nt: TGTGCCAGCAGCTTGGACGGACAGGGAGGCAATCAGCCCCAGCATTTT
cdr3_aa: CASSLDGQGGNQPQHF
cdr3_length: 16
j_call: TRBJ1-5
clone_size: .
d_call: TRBD1
v_call: TRBV5-4

cdr3_nt: TGTGCCAGCAGCTTAGAGCGGGGCACAGATACGCAGTATTTT
cdr3_aa: CASSLERGTDTQYF
cdr3_length: 14
j_call: TRBJ2-3
clone_size: .
d_call: .
v_call: TRBV7-9

cdr3_nt: TGTGCCAGCAGCTCTATAGCGGGGGGGTCCGGGGTGGATACGCAGTATTTT
cdr3_aa: CASSSIAGGSGVDTQYF
cdr3_length: 17
j_call: TRBJ2-3
clone_size: few
d_call: TRBD2
v_call: TRBV7-8

cdr3_nt: TGTGCCAGCAGCTCTTCAATCACAGGGGACCACTCCTACGAGCAGTACTTC
cdr3_aa: CASSSSITGDHSYEQYF
cdr3_length: 17
j_call: TRBJ2-7
clone_size: .
d_call: TRBD1
v_call: TRBV5-4

cdr3_nt: TGTGCCAGCAGCCCACTACAGGGGACGCCCTATGGCTACACCTTC
cdr3_aa: CASSPLQGTPYGYTF
cdr3_length: 15
j_call: TRBJ1-2
clone_size: .
d_call: TRBD1
v_call: TRBV7-7

cdr3_nt: TGTGCCAGTAGTATCGGCAGGGGGAACACCATATATTTT
cdr3_aa: CASSIGRGNTIYF
cdr3_length: 13
j_call: TRBJ1-3
clone_size: .
d_call: TRBD1
v_call: TRBV19